These 13 T cell receptor beta chains share one sample of origin, sequenced in a study of T cell changes during pregnancy in multiple sclerosis. Profiling relied on immunoSEQ multiplex PCR, and the TCRdb table lists in-frame clones only, not all of them. The table shows 45,000 to 70,000 clones, with about 93% occurring only once. Here the sequenced sample was peripheral blood, taken in the third trimester of pregnancy. The origin of the receptors is a female donor in good health, enrolled as a control in a pregnancy study.

This clone was recorded once. V is TRBV5-1 and J is TRBJ2-5; 9 nucleotides match TRBD2. The CDR3 is 14 amino acids. Germline lookup yields CDR1 SGHRS and CDR2 YFSETQ. The V segment lost 3 bases and the J segment 2 bases; nucleotides outside the gene matches: 2. The CDR3 spells CASSSSGNQETQYF. The CDR3 nucleotides are TGCGCCAGCAGCTCTAGCGGGAATCAAGAGACCCAGTACTTC.

The CDR3 nucleotides are TGTGCCAGCAGCCCACAGGGGGCGGGTCAGCCCCAGCATTTT. Amino acid sequence: CASSPQGAGQPQHF. This chain links TRBV7-2 with TRBJ1-5; 9 bases agree with TRBD1. Per the germline V gene, CDR1 is SGHTA and CDR2 is FQGNSA. This CDR3 region has 14 residues. V was clipped by 5 bases and J by 6 bases; unmatched bases: 5.

This sequence joins TRBV7-3 and TRBJ2-5, with D perhaps TRBD2 (6 bases). Trimming took 4 bases from V and 5 from J, leaving 11 bases between them. Germline CDR1 SGHTA, CDR2 FQGTGA. The CDR3 has 13 amino acids. The CDR3 sequence is CASSSTRGETQYF. The CDR3, as DNA: TGTGCCAGCAGCTCGACTAGAGGGGAGACCCAGTACTTC.

The V and J genes are TRBV29-1 and TRBJ2-1; maybe TRBD1 (5 bases). V lost 1 base to trimming and J lost 10 bases, with 23 bases between them. Germline CDR1 reads SQVTM; CDR2 reads ANQGSEA. The CDR3 totals 16 residues. For the CDR3, the DNA is TGCAGCGTTGAAGGATGGGGCATCACATCAGGCAGAGAGCAGTTCTTC. Its protein is CSVEGWGITSGREQFF.

The sample holds a few counts of this clone. The chain is built from TRBV13 and TRBJ1-1; maybe TRBD1 (5 bases). V lost 0 bases and J 1 base, leaving 6 bases between the germline ends. Germline V gives CDR1 PRHDT, CDR2 FYEKMQ (reference sequence). There are 14 residues in the CDR3. The CDR3 region has the DNA TGTGCCAGCAGCTTAGGAGGGGCGAACACTGAAGCTTTCTTT. Translated: CASSLGGANTEAFF.

This clone occurred once. The rearrangement uses TRBV6-8 and TRBJ1-2; 11 nucleotides match TRBD1. This CDR3 is 15 amino acids long. With 7 bases clipped from V and 2 bases from J, the junction kept 6 bases outside the gene matches. Looked up from germline, CDR1 is MNHGY and CDR2 is SAAAGT. CDR3 sequence: CASIHRDRGNYGYTF. CDR3 DNA: TGTGCCAGCATTCACCGGGACAGGGGGAACTATGGCTACACCTTC.

J is TRBJ2-1 and V is TRBV5-1; 11 bases line up with TRBD1. From germline, CDR1 is SGHRS and CDR2 YFSETQ. CDR3 length: 16 amino acids. Trimming removed 4 bases from V and 9 bases from J; junction bases left unmatched: 12. The CDR3 sequence: CASSPALRDRGSEQFF. Written as DNA, the CDR3 is TGCGCCAGCAGCCCGGCCCTCCGGGACAGGGGGTCTGAGCAGTTCTTC.

The V gene is TRBV2, the J gene TRBJ1-2; D remains unclear. Trimming pared 10 bases from V and 2 bases from J, leaving 11 bases between. Germline-derived CDR1 and CDR2 are SNHLY and FYNNEI. The CDR3 has 12 amino acids. CDR3 in amino acids: CATPENNYGYTF. The CDR3 DNA follows: TGTGCCACACCGGAGAACAACTATGGCTACACCTTC.

The genes are TRBV27 and TRBJ2-1, with 12 bases identical to TRBD2. Per germline, CDR1 MNHEY and CDR2 SMNVEV (reference sequence). CDR3 size: 14 residues. Trimming took 7 bases from V and 8 from J; bases not matched to a gene: 6. CDR3 coding DNA: TGTGCCAGCAACCCGCTAGCGGGAGGGCATGAGCAGTTCTTC. Its translation: CASNPLAGGHEQFF.

The chain links TRBV4-2 to TRBJ2-3; 9 bases line up with TRBD2. V lost 2 bases and J lost 3; bases outside the gene matches: 9. The length of the CDR3 is 17 residues. Germline V gene sequence: CDR1 LGHNA, CDR2 YNFKEQ. The CDR3 bases are TGTGCCAGCAGCCAAAAAGGGGTAGCGGGGGAGACAGATACGCAGTATTTT. This gives the protein CASSQKGVAGETDTQYF.

V usage is TRBV9 and J usage is TRBJ1-2; 7 bases align to TRBD1. The CDR3 is made up of 14 amino acids. With 2 bases clipped from V and 3 bases from J, the junction kept 4 bases outside the gene matches. CDR1 is SGDLS and CDR2 is YYNGEE in the germline V gene. The CDR3 spells CASSVQGGDYGYTF. The CDR3 region has the DNA TGTGCCAGCAGCGTTCAGGGGGGAGACTATGGCTACACCTTC.

The J gene is TRBJ2-2, the V gene TRBV18; TRBD2 is a possible D gene (6 bases). This CDR3 spans 18 amino acids. Germline CDR1 and CDR2: KGHSH and LQKENI. The V end lost 3 bases, the J end lost 6 bases, and 23 bases lay between the germline ends. This chain's CDR3 is CASSPTGGKGFDAGELFF. The CDR3 region has the DNA TGTGCCAGCTCACCGACCGGCGGGAAGGGGTTCGACGCCGGGGAGCTGTTTTTT.

This clone was counted between two and nine times. The chain carries TRBV28 and TRBJ1-2; 9 bases are shared with TRBD1. The CDR3 spans 14 residues. Germline V gives CDR1 MDHEN, CDR2 SYDVKM. J was trimmed by 2 bases and V by 7 bases; bases with no gene match: 5. In DNA form, the CDR3 reads TGTGCCAGCACCACCACAGGGGGCAACTATGGCTACACCTTC. This codes for CASTTTGGNYGYTF.